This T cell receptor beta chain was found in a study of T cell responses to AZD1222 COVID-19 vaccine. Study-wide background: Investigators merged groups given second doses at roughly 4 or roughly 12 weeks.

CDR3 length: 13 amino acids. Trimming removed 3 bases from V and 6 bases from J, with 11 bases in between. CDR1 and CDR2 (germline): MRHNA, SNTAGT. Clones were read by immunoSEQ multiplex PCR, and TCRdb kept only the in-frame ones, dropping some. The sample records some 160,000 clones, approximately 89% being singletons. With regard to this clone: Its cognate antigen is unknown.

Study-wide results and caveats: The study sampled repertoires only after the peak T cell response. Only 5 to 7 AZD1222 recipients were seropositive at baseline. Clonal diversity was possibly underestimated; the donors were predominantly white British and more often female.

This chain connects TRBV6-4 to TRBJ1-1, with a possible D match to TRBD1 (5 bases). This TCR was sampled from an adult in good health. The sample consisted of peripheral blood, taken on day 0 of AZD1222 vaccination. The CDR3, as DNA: TGTGCCAGCAGTGAGGGCAGGGAGGCTGAAGCTTTCTTT. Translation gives CASSEGREAEAFF.